What follows are 10 T cell receptor beta chains derived from one specimen sequenced in a study of blood T cells in healthy people across ages. Combining a sample-barcoded 5' primer with a J-beta primer mix, a second PCR ran for about 7 to 11 cycles. TCRdb passed the 5' RACE reads through MiXCR, listing each CDR3 protein once. Here the sample spans roughly 680,000 distinct CDR3 sequences, approximately 52% being singletons. The sample consisted of blood. These TCRs come from a woman older than 75 in good health.

The sample holds a few counts of this clonotype. The V and J genes are TRBV12-3 or TRBV12-4 and TRBJ2-3; the match to TRBD2 covers 8 bases. The ends lost 7 bases at V and 3 bases at J; junction bases unmatched: 6. This CDR3 contains 14 residues. The CDR3 region is CASIPGLVTDTQYF. Here the CDR3 DNA reads TGTGCCAGCATCCCGGGACTAGTAACAGATACGCAGTATTTT.

CDR3 nucleotide sequence: TGTGCCAGCAGTCGCTCGTGGGGACCTGGAAACACCATATATTTT. Protein: CASSRSWGPGNTIYF. The V gene is TRBV12-3 or TRBV12-4, the J gene TRBJ1-3, with D possibly TRBD1 on 5 matching bases. The CDR3 length is 15 residues. The V end was cut by 5 bases, the J end by 2 bases, with 13 bases between.

In DNA, the CDR3 is TGTGCCAGCTCCCTCCCCGTGAGCTCCTATAATTCACCCCTCCACTTT. Amino acid sequence: CASSLPVSSYNSPLHF. The chain joins TRBV18 to TRBJ1-6; D uncertain. V dropped 6 bases and J dropped 0 bases, with 12 bases sitting between them. Germline-derived CDR1 and CDR2 are KGHSH and LQKENI. The CDR3 loop spans 16 amino acids.

This chain joins TRBV6-6 and TRBJ2-3; TRBD1 matches 9 bases. Germline V gene lookup returns CDR1 MNHNY and CDR2 SVGAGI (reference sequence). The CDR3 has 15 residues. The V gene end was trimmed by 5 bases and the J gene end by 5 bases; junction bases not matched to a gene: 8. The CDR3 DNA follows: TGTGCCAGCAGTGTGGACAGGGGAGCTTTAGATACGCAGTATTTT. Protein: CASSVDRGALDTQYF.

This clonotype was counted at least ten times. It may be a read error: a sequence one base away is much more abundant. In DNA, the CDR3 is TGTGCCAGCAGCGGGGACACCCCTGAGGAGTACTTC. Translating gives CASSGDTPEEYF. The chain recombines TRBV6-5 with TRBJ2-7, with a possible D match to TRBD1 (6 bases). The V and J ends lost 6 bases and 11 bases respectively, with 17 bases between them. Germline values: CDR1 MNHEY, CDR2 SVGAGI. This CDR3 has 12 amino acids.

This clonotype was seen repeatedly, ten times or more. The CDR3 reads CASSLSGAGINEQFF. The CDR3 DNA sequence: TGTGCCAGCAGTTTAAGTGGTGCTGGGATCAATGAGCAGTTCTTC. The V and J genes are TRBV28 and TRBJ2-1; D is unresolved. The CDR3 has 15 residues. The V and J ends lost 2 bases and 6 bases respectively, with 14 bases between them. Germline values: CDR1 MDHEN, CDR2 SYDVKM.

This clonotype was seen a few times. The J gene is TRBJ2-3, the V gene TRBV9, with D possibly matching TRBD1 (5 bases). The V end was cut by 0 bases, the J end by 4 bases, with 9 bases between. In germline, CDR1 is SGDLS, CDR2 YYNGEE. The CDR3 is made up of 14 amino acids. CDR3 coding DNA: TGTGCCAGCAGCGTAGCCCCGACAGCAGATACGCAGTATTTT. Residues: CASSVAPTADTQYF. The full variable domain, rest sourced from reference TRBV9 and TRBJ2-3, is DSGVTQTPKHLITATGQRVTLRCSPRSGDLSVYWYQQSLDQGLQFLIQYYNGEERAKGNILERFSAQQFPDLHSELNLSSLELGDSALYFCASSVAPTADTQYFGPGTRLTVL.

The V gene is TRBV20-1, the J gene TRBJ1-2; D ambiguous. The CDR3 contains 14 residues. Trimming took 4 bases from V and 0 from J, leaving 12 bases between them. Germline CDR1 reads DFQATT; CDR2 reads SNEGSKA (reference sequence). DNA for the CDR3: TGCAGTGCTACCCCCTTGGGTACTAACTATGGCTACACCTTC. It specifies CSATPLGTNYGYTF.

This rearrangement joins TRBV29-1 to TRBJ2-4, with D uncertain. The CDR3 extends over 14 amino acids. The V gene lost 0 bases and the J gene lost 7 bases, with 13 bases spanning the gap. Germline lookup yields CDR1 SQVTM and CDR2 ANQGSEA. The CDR3 spells CSVEDRVPNNIQYF. CDR3 nucleotides: TGCAGCGTTGAAGATCGGGTCCCGAACAACATTCAGTACTTC.

For this clonotype: Possible read error: a much larger clone is one base away. The V call is TRBV2, the J call TRBJ2-1; D unclear. Germline V lookup: CDR1 SNHLY, CDR2 FYNNEI. The CDR3 runs to 12 residues. The CDR3, as DNA: TGTGCCGGCAGTGTGCGGAGCAATGAGCAGTTCTTC. It codes for CAGSVRSNEQFF.